A selection of T cell receptor beta chains follows, all from one sample in a study of regulatory T cells in long-lasting Graves disease. TCRdb passed the multiplex PCR reads through MiXCR, listing each CDR3 protein once. The sample gives 310,000 or so distinct CDR3 sequences, around 21% of which show up once; about 61% is in the top ten. Sequenced here: peripheral blood mononuclear cells (PBMCs), sampled when the disease was refractory, from a patient treated with antithyroid drugs. These receptors were collected from a female donor with Graves disease. The CDR3 runs from the conserved cysteine through the conserved F or W. The D gene is left open where the match is weak. Expanded clones get a size class; other rows say once, few or many, or leave the size out.

cdr3_aa	cdr3_nt	d_call	clone_size	v_call	j_call
CASSDRGLAGGPDTQYF	TGTGCCAGCAGTGACCGCGGACTAGCGGGAGGCCCAGATACGCAGTATTTT	TRBD2	-	TRBV6-1	TRBJ2-3
CASSIIRTSGNTGELFF	TGTGCCAGCAGCATCATTAGGACTAGCGGGAACACCGGGGAGCTGTTTTTT	TRBD2	few	TRBV7-9	TRBJ2-2
CSARDRGQEDTEAFF	TGCAGTGCTAGAGATAGGGGACAGGAGGACACTGAAGCTTTCTTT	TRBD1	few	TRBV20-1	TRBJ1-1
CASSKDRGVGSPLHF	TGTGCCAGCAGTAAGGACAGGGGGGTTGGTTCACCCCTCCACTTT	TRBD1	-	TRBV28	TRBJ1-6
CASSFELGWVNEQFF	TGTGCCAGCAGTTTCGAACTAGGATGGGTCAATGAGCAGTTCTTC	-	-	TRBV28	TRBJ2-1
CASSFWESPLHF	TGTGCCAGCAGTTTCTGGGAGTCACCCCTCCACTTT	-	-	TRBV12-3/TRBV12-4	TRBJ1-6
CASSAQQGQPQHF	TGTGCCAGCAGCGCCCAACAGGGCCAGCCCCAGCATTTT	-	-	TRBV7-2	TRBJ1-5
CASSGIRDRTKTSPDTQYF	TGTGCCAGCAGTGGGATCCGGGACAGAACGAAAACCTCCCCAGATACGCAGTATTTT	TRBD1	few	TRBV2	TRBJ2-3
CASSGEVADTGELFF	TGTGCCAGCAGTGGGGAGGTGGCAGACACCGGGGAGCTGTTTTTT	-	many	TRBV2	TRBJ2-2
CASTPIGAGAYEQYF	TGTGCCAGCACCCCAATAGGGGCAGGGGCCTACGAGCAGTACTTC	-	few	TRBV28	TRBJ2-7
CSARDLGGWETQYF	TGCAGTGCTAGAGATCTGGGCGGGTGGGAGACCCAGTACTTC	-	few	TRBV20-1	TRBJ2-5